A selection of T cell receptor beta chains follows, all from one sample in a study of shared clonotypes between healthy human individuals. Profiled with immunoSEQ multiplex PCR; TCRdb holds only in-frame clones, not every one. This table holds some 700,000 clones, less than 95% found once. The sequencing sample was made of memory CD8+ T cells from PBMCs. These receptors were obtained from a man aged 18 to 35 in good health. Some clones in this sample may be carry-over from other donors' samples. Both conserved end residues are part of each CDR3. The order of the fields is CDR3 length, V gene, CDR3 protein.

>13|TRBV5-6
CASSLGSLHGYTF
>14|TRBV29-1
CSVLVTDRRYEQYF
>16|TRBV4-1
CASSQEVAGAFYEQYF
>18|TRBV7-2
CASSHWVKAGPMNTEAFF
>13|TRBV5-5
CASSLESNEKLFF
>13|TRBV29-1
CSARTGFPYEQYF
>16|TRBV28
CASSPRDGRISYEQYF
>15|TRBV7-9
CASKSDRRGYNEQFF
>16|TRBV14
CASSRPMTRFYDEQYF
>13|TRBV7-2
CASSLGSYNEQFF
>16|TRBV5-1
CASSPKTSARQETQYF
>14|TRBV5-4
CASSFGGYTDTQYF
>18|TRBV18
CASSRRGRERLAKNIQYF
>15|TRBV7-9
CASSGGQGWGYEQYF
>16|TRBV9
CASSARGQGVDYGYTF
>16|TRBV13
CASSTTGTGGTDTQYF
>14|TRBV28
CASSFRTGGDTQYF
>13|TRBV27
CASSFGVSYEQYF
>12|TRBV30
CASHRSPTEAFF
>15|TRBV7-2
CASSLADRAIDEQYF
>15|TRBV27
CASSSRETLQDTQYF
>14|TRBV28
CASSLGPENQPQHF
>14|TRBV4-3
CASSARGENEKLFF
>16|TRBV7-3
CASSLIGGTAYNEQFF
>16|TRBV5-5
CASSLLSGRVPYEQYF
>14|TRBV13
CASSGWAEGTRLYF
>14|TRBV7-9
CASRASSTSSEQFF
>12|TRBV7-9
CASSLATGKQYF
>17|TRBV28
CASSLSTHRAPGGEQFF
>13|TRBV14
CASSLSVLYEQYF
>15|TRBV11-3
CASSIAGGLNYEQYF
>15|TRBV28
CASSDSGLANNEQFF
>15|TRBV27
CASSLSGLAGETQYF
>13|TRBV11-2
CASSLDLAGEQYF
>14|TRBV2
CASSWGADYNEQFF
>17|TRBV29-1
CSVEDQDNITPNYGYTF
>15|TRBV5-1
CASSSVSREGNEQFF
>16|TRBV5-4
CASSLLWEGSYNEQFF
>14|TRBV7-9
CASSLAIGVETQYF
>15|TRBV7-6
CASSLGLAVTGELFF
>15|TRBV27
CASSLGFDTAYEQYF
>15|TRBV4-3
CASSQERTSGYEQYF
>14|TRBV5-5
CASHGSDRGPGAFF
>14|TRBV6-5
CASSYKGITYGYTF
>14|TRBV6-1
CASSLKGNSYEQYF
>13|TRBV30
CAWEPGGGLEQFF
>13|TRBV4-1
CASSQLPGDGYTF
>15|TRBV28
CASSLLESVGEKLFF
>16|TRBV28
CASSLARLAGVETQYF
>13|TRBV7-6
CASSLGPGREQFF
>16|TRBV19
CASSGRDSSLRNGYTF
>14|TRBV27
CASSPGHMNTEAFF
>14|TRBV27
CASSPTGGSVGYTF
>13|TRBV28
CASSLGLRGEQYF
>14|TRBV6-1
CASSEGGGGGEQFF
>14|TRBV9
CASSALGYTGELFF
>12|TRBV6-5
CASSDGNYGYTF
>17|TRBV11-2
CASSLAVRTGVDNEQFF
>14|TRBV30
CAWRKSGYPTEAFF
>16|TRBV27
CASSLVLAGGPSEQYF